This record looks at one T cell receptor beta chain sequence and its context. The data were obtained in a study of shared clonotypes between healthy human individuals. Profiling relied on immunoSEQ multiplex PCR, and the TCRdb table lists in-frame clones only, not all of them. The sample lists around 450,000 clones, around 79% occurring once. Caucasian adults residing in Nashville, Tennessee made up all the donors. Between the trimmed V and J ends, which lost 4 bases and 2 bases, there was a span of 10 bases. There are 14 residues in the CDR3. Germline values: CDR1 SGHRS, CDR2 YFSETQ. The chain uses TRBV5-1 and TRBJ1-3; possibly TRBD1 for D (6 bases). The sequence was collected from a woman aged 40 to 49 in good health. Some clones in this sample may be carry-over from other donors' samples. The sequencing input was PBMCs. CDR3 bases: TGCGCCAGCAGCCCGGGACAAACTGGAAACACCATATATTTT. Its protein is CASSPGQTGNTIYF.